This T cell receptor (beta chain) is drawn from a study of vaccination and CD4 T cells after COVID-19. Background on the study: Overlapping spike peptides of SARS-CoV-2, HCoV-NL63, HCoV-OC43 and HCoV-229E stimulated the cells.

Points on this clonotype: Its target is unknown.

The CDR3 sequence is 13 residues long. Germline CDR1 and CDR2: SEHNR and FQNEAQ (reference sequence). With 3 bases removed from V and 4 bases from J, the gap between germline ends came to 9 bases. Time point indicated: late sampling 161 to 241 days after vaccination in a few convalescent patients. The treatment here: approximately 11-day PBMC culture with coronavirus spike peptide pools or control peptides (ViraFEST assay). With peptide pools, ViraFEST first expanded antigen-specific T cells and afterwards sequenced their TCRs. Broader study findings: Spike mono-reactivity held for 304 of 307 vaccine-specific clones in convalescent patients.

Researchers used the Oncomine TCR Beta short-read assay to sequence DNA from cultured CD4+ T cells. Cultured CD4+ T cells yielded the extracted genomic DNA. TCRdb reanalysed the PCR reads using MiXCR and keeps one entry per CDR3 protein. The repertoire has about 15,000 distinct CDR3 sequences, roughly 50% of them found once; the top ten carry 20%. The TCR comes from a human donor who had recovered from COVID-19. The sample was CD4+ T cells from blood, cultured in vitro, taken about 7 months after SARS-CoV-2 vaccination. This sequence joins TRBV7-9 and TRBJ1-2; D is unclear. The CDR3: CASSLDGVYGYTF. The CDR3 coding sequence is TGTGCCAGCAGCTTGGATGGCGTCTATGGCTACACCTTC.